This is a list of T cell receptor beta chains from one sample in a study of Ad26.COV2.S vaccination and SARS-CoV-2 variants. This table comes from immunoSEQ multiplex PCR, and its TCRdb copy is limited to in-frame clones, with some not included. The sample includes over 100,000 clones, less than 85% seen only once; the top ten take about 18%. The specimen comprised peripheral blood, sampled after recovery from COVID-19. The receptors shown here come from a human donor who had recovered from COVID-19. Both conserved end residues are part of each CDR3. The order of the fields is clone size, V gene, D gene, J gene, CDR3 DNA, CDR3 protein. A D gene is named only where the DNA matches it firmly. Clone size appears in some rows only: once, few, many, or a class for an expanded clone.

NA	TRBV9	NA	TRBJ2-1	TGTGCCAGCAGCGTAGGGTCCTACAATGAGCAGTTCTTC	CASSVGSYNEQFF
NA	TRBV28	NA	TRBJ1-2	TGTGCCAGCAAAGAAGGGCGGTCTCATGGCTACACCTTC	CASKEGRSHGYTF
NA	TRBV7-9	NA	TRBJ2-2	TGTGCCAGCAGCCCAGCAATGGGGGGGCTGAGCGGGGAGCTGTTTTTT	CASSPAMGGLSGELFF
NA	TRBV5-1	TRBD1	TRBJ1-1	TGCGCCAGCCGACAGGGTACAGACACTGAAGCTTTCTTT	CASRQGTDTEAFF
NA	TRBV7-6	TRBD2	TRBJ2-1	TGTGCCAGCAGCTTAACTATCGGACTAGCGGGGGGCCCCGACTCCTACAATGAGCAGTTCTTC	CASSLTIGLAGGPDSYNEQFF
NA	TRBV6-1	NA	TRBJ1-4	TGTGCCAGCAGTGACGGGGCTACTAATGAAAAACTGTTTTTT	CASSDGATNEKLFF
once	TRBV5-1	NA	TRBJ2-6	TGCGCCAGCAGCTCCAACCGGAACTCTGGGGCCAACGTCCTGACTTTC	CASSSNRNSGANVLTF
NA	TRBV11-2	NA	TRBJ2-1	TGTGCCAGCAGCTTAGATCGGGTATATGAGCAGTTCTTC	CASSLDRVYEQFF
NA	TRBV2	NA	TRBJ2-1	TGTGCCAGCTCTCGGGGGTCCTACAATGAGCAGTTCTTC	CASSRGSYNEQFF
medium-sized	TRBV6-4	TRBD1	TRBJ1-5	TGTGCCAGCAGCCCGGGACAGGGGGGCAATCAGCCCCAGCATTTT	CASSPGQGGNQPQHF
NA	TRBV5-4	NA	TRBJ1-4	TGTGCCAGCAGCTTTGTAAGTCCAAAGGGGACTAATGAAAAACTGTTTTTT	CASSFVSPKGTNEKLFF
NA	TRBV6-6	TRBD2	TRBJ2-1	TGTGCCAGCAGTAAACTAGCGGGGGGGCTGAATGAGCAGTTCTTC	CASSKLAGGLNEQFF
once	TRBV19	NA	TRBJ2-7	TGTGCCAGTAGTAGGAGGGAATTCTACGAGCAGTACTTC	CASSRREFYEQYF
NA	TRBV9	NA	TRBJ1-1	TGTGCCAGCAGCGTAGCTGGGCAGGGCGACACTGAAGCTTTCTTT	CASSVAGQGDTEAFF
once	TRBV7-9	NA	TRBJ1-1	TGTGCCAGCAGCTTAGTGCAGACGGCGAACACTGAAGCTTTCTTT	CASSLVQTANTEAFF
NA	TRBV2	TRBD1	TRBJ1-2	TGTGCCAGCAGGCCGACAGGGTCCTATGGCTACACCTTC	CASRPTGSYGYTF
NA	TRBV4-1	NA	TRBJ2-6	TGCGCCAGCAGCCAAGCTGTACTCTCTGGGGCCAACGTCCTGACTTTC	CASSQAVLSGANVLTF
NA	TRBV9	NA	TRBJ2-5	TGTGCCAGCAGCGTAGGAGTAGGGTTGGTGGAGACCCAGTACTTC	CASSVGVGLVETQYF
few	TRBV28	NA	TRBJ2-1	TGTGCCAGCAGACGGATAGGGGGCAATGAGCAGTTCTTC	CASRRIGGNEQFF
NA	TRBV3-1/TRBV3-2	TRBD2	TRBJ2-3	TGTGCCAGCAGCGTAGTACTAGCGGGGGCAGATACGCAGTATTTT	CASSVVLAGADTQYF
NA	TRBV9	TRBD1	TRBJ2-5	TGTGCCAGCAGCGGAGTCCCGGGACAGGGTAGGGTCGTCTCGGGGGAGACCCAGTACTTC	CASSGVPGQGRVVSGETQYF
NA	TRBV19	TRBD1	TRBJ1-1	TGTGCCAGTAGTATTACAGGGGTGGCCACTGAAGCTTTCTTT	CASSITGVATEAFF
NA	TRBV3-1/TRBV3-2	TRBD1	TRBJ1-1	TGTGCCAGCAGGGCAGACAGGGTGAACACTGAAGCTTTCTTT	CASRADRVNTEAFF
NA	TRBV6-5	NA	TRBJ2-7	TGTGCCAGCAGTTACCAGGGCTACGAGCAGTACTTC	CASSYQGYEQYF
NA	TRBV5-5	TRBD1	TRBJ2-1	TGTGCCAGCAGCTTACAGGGGTATCGAAATGAGCAGTTCTTC	CASSLQGYRNEQFF
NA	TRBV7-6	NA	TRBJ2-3	TGTGCCAGCAGCTTAGTTCCGGGAGATACGCAGTATTTT	CASSLVPGDTQYF
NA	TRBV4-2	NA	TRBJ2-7	TGTGCCAGCAGCCAAGGACTAGACAACTACGAGCAGTACTTC	CASSQGLDNYEQYF
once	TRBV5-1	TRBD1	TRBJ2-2	TGCGCCAGCAGCCCAGGGACAGGAAACACCGGGGAGCTGTTTTTT	CASSPGTGNTGELFF
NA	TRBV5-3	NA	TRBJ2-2	TGTGCCAGAGTCGTGGACAGAAGGGGAACCGGGGAGCTGTTTTTT	CARVVDRRGTGELFF
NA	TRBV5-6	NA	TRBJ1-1	TGTGCCAGCAGCTGGAACACTGAAGCTTTCTTT	CASSWNTEAFF
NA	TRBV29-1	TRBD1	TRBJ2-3	TGCAGCGTTGAAGATGGTGGTAGACAGGGGTTTTTAGATACGCAGTATTTT	CSVEDGGRQGFLDTQYF
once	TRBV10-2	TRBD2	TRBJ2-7	TGCGCCAGCAGTGGACTAGCGGCACTGGGTCTTGATTCCTACGAGCAGTACTTC	CASSGLAALGLDSYEQYF
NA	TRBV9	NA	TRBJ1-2	TGTGCCAGCAGCGTAGATAATTTCGCCTATGGCTACACCTTC	CASSVDNFAYGYTF
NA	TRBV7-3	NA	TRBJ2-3	TGTGCCAGCAGCGCTTCGGGGGTTCCTCCGAATACGCAGTATTTT	CASSASGVPPNTQYF
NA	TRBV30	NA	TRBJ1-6	TGTGCCTGGAGTGACCCCTGGCAGCGTAATTCACCCCTCCACTTT	CAWSDPWQRNSPLHF
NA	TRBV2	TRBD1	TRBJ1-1	TGTGCCAGCAGCTTGACAGGGGGGAACACTGAAGCTTTCTTT	CASSLTGGNTEAFF
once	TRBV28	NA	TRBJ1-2	TGTGCCAGCAGTTTCCAACCTAACTATGGCTACACCTTC	CASSFQPNYGYTF
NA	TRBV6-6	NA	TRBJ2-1	TGTGCCAGCAGTTACACTTCGGAGGGCAGAGGCAATGAGCAGTTCTTC	CASSYTSEGRGNEQFF
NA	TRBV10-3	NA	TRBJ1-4	TGTGCCATCAGTGAGTCGACCGGGACCGGTCCCTCGAGTATGTTTTTT	CAISESTGTGPSSMFF
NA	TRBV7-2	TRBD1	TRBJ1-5	TGTGCCAGCAGCTCACAGGGGGATCAGCCCCAGCATTTT	CASSSQGDQPQHF
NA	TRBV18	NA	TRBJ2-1	TGTGCCAGCTCATTGAGGGAATACTACAATGAGCAGTTCTTC	CASSLREYYNEQFF
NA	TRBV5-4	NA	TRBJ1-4	TGTGCCAGCAGCCCTGGGGGGGGCAGTCGGGAAAAACTGTTTTTT	CASSPGGGSREKLFF
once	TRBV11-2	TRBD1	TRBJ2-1	TGTGCCAGCAGCCAGACAGGGGTTAACAATGAGCAGTTCTTC	CASSQTGVNNEQFF
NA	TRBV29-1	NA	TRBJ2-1	TGCAGCGTTGTCTCGGCTAGCTCCTACAATGAGCAGTTCTTC	CSVVSASSYNEQFF